This TCR beta chain appears in the sequencing data of a study of shared clonotypes between healthy human individuals. A word on this clone: No antigen is known for it.

Study-wide results and caveats: Roughly 5.3% of naive CD4 clonotypes were common to a few donors.

CD4+ cells underwent separation, giving CD45RA+ naive and CD45RA-negative memory subsets. Each sorted subset replicate got 200 ng genomic DNA, about 33,000 genomes. Clones were read by immunoSEQ multiplex PCR, and TCRdb kept only the in-frame ones, dropping some. The data contain some 2,000,000 clones, about 94% of them singletons. The V gene lost 4 bases and the J gene lost 1 base, with 8 bases spanning the gap. CDR1 is LNHDA and CDR2 is SQIVND in the germline V gene (reference sequence). The CDR3 spans 14 residues. This clonotype was sampled from a man between 18 and 35 years old in good health. Sequencing input: naive CD4+ T cells sorted from blood. Subset given: CD45RA+ positively selected. The gene calls are TRBV19 and TRBJ1-5; D remains ambiguous. CDR3 DNA sequence: TGTGCCAGTAGTACCCTCAGCAGCAATCAGCCCCAGCATTTT. Protein product: CASSTLSSNQPQHF.